The TCR beta chain under discussion was sequenced for a study of cytomegalovirus exposure and HLA in healthy donors. General observations from the study: A later analysis appeared to link common viral pathogens to several of the most significant clusters.

The PCR had 60 Vbeta and 13 Jbeta primers. TCRdb's copy holds only in-frame clones and misses some; the assay was immunoSEQ multiplex PCR. The sample contains some 120,000 clones, about 10% of which appear only once. This clone showed up just a few times. Its antigen is as yet unknown. V trimming: 5 bases; J trimming: 7 bases; junction bases outside the gene matches: 9. CDR1 is SGHAT, CDR2 FQDESV, per germline (reference sequence). This CDR3 contains 15 residues. The TCR sequence derives from a woman aged 18-29 years in good health and CMV-seropositive. Sequencing input: PBMCs. The V and J genes are TRBV11-1 and TRBJ2-1; TRBD1 matches 9 bases. In DNA, the CDR3 is TGTGCCAGCAGCCAAGCCGGGACAGGGAGGAATGAGCAGTTCTTC. It yields the protein CASSQAGTGRNEQFF.